Shown below are 4 T cell receptor beta chains from a single sample sequenced in a study of blood T cell repertoires in COVID-19. The table came from immunoSEQ multiplex PCR; TCRdb's copy has only in-frame clones and leaves some out. The table shows over 100,000 clones, with about 85% occurring only once. The sequencing input was peripheral blood. All receptors derive from a man aged 50 or older with active COVID-19.

This chain joins TRBV6-5 and TRBJ2-3; unclear D gene. The germline V gene has CDR1 MNHEY and CDR2 SVGAGI. V gave up 3 bases and J gave up 6 bases, with 13 bases separating them. This CDR3 comprises 14 residues. CDR3 in DNA: TGTGCCAGCAGTTATCCTCCCGAGAGGGATACGCAGTATTTT. Translated: CASSYPPERDTQYF.

This chain uses TRBV4-1 with TRBJ1-2, with D possibly TRBD1 on 6 matching bases. Germline V CDR1 and CDR2: MGHRA, YSYEKL. Trimming cost V 2 bases and J 3 bases, with 13 bases left between them. CDR3 length equals 15 residues. CDR3 sequence: CASSQPIRGYYGYTF. The CDR3 bases are TGCGCCAGCAGCCAACCTATCAGGGGCTACTATGGCTACACCTTC.

This clone appeared a few times. J is TRBJ2-7 and V is TRBV3-1 (or the pseudogene TRBV3-2); D call uncertain. V gave up 5 bases and J gave up 4 bases, with 6 bases separating them. Germline loops: CDR1 LGHDT, CDR2 YNNKEL (reference sequence). This CDR3 is built from 11 residues. CDR3 sequence reads: CASSFGYEQYF. The CDR3 DNA follows: TGTGCCAGCAGCTTCGGGTACGAGCAGTACTTC.

V gene TRBV5-4 combines with J gene TRBJ2-5, with a tentative D call TRBD1 (5 bases). This CDR3 region has 15 residues. The V and J ends lost 0 bases and 5 bases respectively, with 14 bases between them. Germline CDR1 SGHNT, CDR2 YYREEE (reference sequence). The CDR3 region is CASSLANRGGETQYF. DNA of the CDR3: TGTGCCAGCAGCTTGGCCAATAGGGGTGGCGAGACCCAGTACTTC.